This entry is about one TCR beta chain. This CDR3 region has 18 residues. Trimming cost V 1 base and J 5 bases; bases outside gene matches: 11. Germline CDR1 LGHDT, CDR2 YNNKEL (reference sequence). The sample originates from a study of blood T cell repertoires in COVID-19. Study as a whole: Some COVID-19 samples were acute and others convalescent; all came from the United States, Italy and Spain. The cDNA or gDNA used as material had been derived from T cells, B-cell-depleted T cells, or PBMCs.

In the original processing: Reference gene primer amplification gave estimated nucleated cell counts. Clones were sequenced by immunoSEQ multiplex PCR, and TCRdb holds only the in-frame ones, with some missing. Clonal size and the V and J genes are those of that table, whereas D and trimming came from the DNA. The table lists roughly 210,000 clones, about 88% of them singletons. This clonotype was sampled from a man aged 65-85 years with acute or convalescent COVID-19. Specimen: peripheral blood. The chain is built from TRBV3-1 (or the pseudogene TRBV3-2) and TRBJ2-1; 10 nucleotides align to TRBD1. The CDR3 loop reads CASSQVGFGTGEDNEQFF. The CDR3 nucleotides read TGTGCCAGCAGCCAAGTGGGGTTCGGGACAGGGGAGGACAATGAGCAGTTCTTC.